The clone carrying this TCR beta chain was seen once. The antigen is undetermined. This CDR3 has 15 residues. The sample is drawn from a study of T cells in localized non-small cell lung cancer. TCRdb's copy holds only in-frame clones and misses some; the assay was immunoSEQ multiplex PCR. The table lists about 40,000 clones, roughly 90% of them singletons. Whole-study findings and limits: Adjacent lung exhibited a median of 57 among the 100 most abundant tumor clones. There was higher T cell clonality in uninvolved adjacent lung than in tumor, and it was highest there.

The sample was PBMCs, taken before any cancer treatment. The chain links TRBV21-1 to TRBJ2-2; the table's D call TRBD2 went unverified against the DNA. TRBV21-1 is deemed a pseudogene. This TCR derives from a woman aged 35-75 years with stage II lung adenocarcinoma. The CDR3 DNA follows: TGTGCCAGCCCCCTCCGGGGATCGAACACCGGGGAGCTGTTTTTT. It codes for CASPLRGSNTGELFF.